The source of this T cell receptor beta chain is a study of CD8 T cells in ankylosing spondylitis. 5'-RACE, quantitative and with molecular barcodes, yielded the TCR beta libraries. TCRdb called the 5' RACE reads again in MiXCR, with one record for every CDR3 protein. The sample contains around 23,000 distinct CDR3 sequences, roughly a sixth of which appear only once. Study findings and constraints: Reportedly, matched ankylosing spondylitis synovial fluid was significantly enriched for disease-linked clones. The disease-linked clones had a CD8+ phenotype and low blood frequencies. It appeared that ankylosing spondylitis blood was characterized by a TCR beta motif of several highly homologous variants.

This clonotype was counted many times. Its antigen remains unidentified. This clonotype originated in a male donor with ankylosing spondylitis or in good health (not recorded which). The sequencing sample was made of blood.

This CDR3 is CSARSQGNQPQHF. The CDR3 coding sequence is TGCAGTGCTAGATCCCAGGGGAATCAGCCCCAGCATTTT. This sequence joins TRBV20-1 and TRBJ1-5, with D maybe TRBD1 (6 bases). In germline, CDR1 is DFQATT, CDR2 SNEGSKA (reference sequence). The V and J ends lost 2 bases and 4 bases respectively, with 9 bases between them. This CDR3 has 13 amino acids.